According to its frequency, the clone carrying this TCR beta chain is medium-sized. Its antigen remains unidentified. The sample is drawn from a study of CXCR3-negative and CXCR3-positive naive CD8 T cells. Study-wide findings and caveats: Memory CD8+ T cell repertoires were far less diverse than both naive subsets. TRB CDR3s of CXCR3-positive naive cells were more hydrophobic than those of CXCR3-negative naive cells.

The germline V gene has CDR1 MDHEN and CDR2 SYDVKM. The CDR3 length is 16 residues. Through 5' RACE with UMI labels, the TRB cDNA libraries were prepared. TCRdb re-analyzed the 5' RACE reads; it lists each CDR3 protein once, without DNA. The record lists 6,500 to 10,000 distinct CDR3 sequences, of which the ten most abundant hold about 2%. This TCR was sampled from a human donor in good health. Some clones in this sample may be carry-over from other donors' samples. The chain is built from TRBV28 and TRBJ2-7; checking the TCRdb D call of TRBD1 is not possible without DNA. Sequenced: naive CXCR3+ CD8+ T cells from blood. Subset here: CD45RO-CCR7+CD27+CD95- naive CD8+ T cells expressing CXCR3 (TNR3+). Here the CDR3 reads CASRFRTGELPYEQYF.